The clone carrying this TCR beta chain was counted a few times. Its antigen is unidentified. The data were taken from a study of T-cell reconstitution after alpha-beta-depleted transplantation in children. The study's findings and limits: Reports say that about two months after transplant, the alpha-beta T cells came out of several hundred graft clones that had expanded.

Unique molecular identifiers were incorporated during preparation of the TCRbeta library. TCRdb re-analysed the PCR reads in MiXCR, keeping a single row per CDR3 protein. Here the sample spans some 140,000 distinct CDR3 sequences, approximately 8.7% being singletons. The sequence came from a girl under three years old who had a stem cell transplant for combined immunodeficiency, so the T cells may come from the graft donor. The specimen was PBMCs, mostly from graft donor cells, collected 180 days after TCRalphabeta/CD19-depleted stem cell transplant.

The CDR3 region is CAISELAGGQSSYNEQFF. DNA for the CDR3: TGTGCCATCAGCGAACTAGCGGGAGGCCAAAGCTCCTACAATGAGCAGTTCTTC. V and J are TRBV10-3 and TRBJ2-1; 12 nucleotides line up with TRBD2. This CDR3 comprises 18 residues. V was pared by 6 bases and J by 0 bases, with 9 bases of the junction left unmatched. Germline assignment: CDR1 ENHRY and CDR2 SYGVKD.